Presented here are 31 T cell receptor beta chains from one specimen sequenced in a study of blood T cell repertoires in COVID-19. Here immunoSEQ multiplex PCR was the method, and the copy in TCRdb shows in-frame clones only, minus some. The table lists about 120,000 clones, about 90% of them singletons, with 25% to 35% in the top ten. The source material was peripheral blood. Receptors were obtained from an older woman with acute or convalescent COVID-19.

The chain couples TRBV9 to TRBJ2-5; no clear D gene. Trimming shortened V by 3 bases and J by 1 base, and 13 bases separated the two germline ends. The germline gives CDR1 SGDLS, CDR2 YYNGEE. CDR3 size: 15 residues. The CDR3 is CASSASQRSQETQYF. The CDR3 DNA sequence: TGTGCCAGCAGCGCATCACAACGATCCCAAGAGACCCAGTACTTC.

This sequence joins TRBV4-2 and TRBJ2-2, with unresolved D. From germline, CDR1 is LGHNA and CDR2 YNFKEQ. The CDR3 is 14 residues long. Between the trimmed V and J ends, which lost 0 bases and 10 bases, there was a span of 12 bases. The CDR3 region is CASSQDPEVEELFF. The DNA of the CDR3 is TGTGCCAGCAGCCAAGACCCCGAGGTGGAGGAGCTGTTTTTT.

The chain has TRBV5-1 and TRBJ2-5, with 11 nucleotides matching TRBD1. Germline CDR1 reads SGHRS; CDR2 reads YFSETQ. The V gene end was trimmed by 3 bases and the J gene end by 0 bases; junction bases not matched to a gene: 4. This CDR3 is built from 16 residues. In nucleotides, the CDR3 is TGCGCCAGCAGCTCCGGGACAGGGGGATACCAAGAGACCCAGTACTTC. This gives the protein CASSSGTGGYQETQYF.

This chain joins TRBV12-3 or TRBV12-4 and TRBJ2-5; D gene uncertain. CDR3 size: 13 residues. V lost 3 bases to trimming and J lost 2 bases, with 7 bases between them. The CDR3 protein is CASSFSQQETQYF. DNA of the CDR3: TGTGCCAGCAGTTTCTCACAGCAAGAGACCCAGTACTTC.

This chain joins TRBV6-5 and TRBJ2-1, with TRBD2 matching 9 bases. Looked up from germline, CDR1 is MNHEY and CDR2 is SVGAGI. V lost 0 bases to trimming and J lost 9 bases; unmatched junction nucleotides: 6. This CDR3 comprises 15 residues. The CDR3 reads CASSYSLAGKAEQFF. In nucleotides, the CDR3 is TGTGCCAGCAGTTACTCTCTAGCGGGGAAGGCTGAGCAGTTCTTC.

The chain combines TRBV4-2 with TRBJ2-2; the D is unclear. This CDR3 has 11 amino acids. From germline, CDR1 is LGHNA and CDR2 YNFKEQ. The V and J ends lost 4 bases and 8 bases respectively, with 5 bases between them. The CDR3 sequence is CASSLPGELFF. The CDR3 DNA follows: TGTGCCAGCAGCCTTCCTGGGGAGCTGTTTTTT.

This chain links TRBV29-1 with TRBJ1-5, with D perhaps TRBD1 (6 bases). The CDR3 extends over 14 amino acids. V lost 5 bases to trimming and J lost 5 bases, with 16 bases between them. CDR1 and CDR2 (germline): SQVTM, ANQGSEA. The CDR3 DNA sequence: TGCAGCGTTTCGGCGGACAGCACCGATCAGCCCCAGCATTTT. This encodes CSVSADSTDQPQHF.

The chain combines TRBV5-1 with TRBJ1-1; the D gene is possibly TRBD1 (6 bases). The CDR3 has 14 residues. The V gene lost 6 bases and the J gene lost 4 bases, with 16 bases spanning the gap. The V gene's germline CDR1 is SGHRS and CDR2 YFSETQ. CDR3 bases: TGCGCCAGCAACATGGGACAAGGGTCCACTGAAGCTTTCTTT. Encoded protein: CASNMGQGSTEAFF.

Remarks on this clone: In the same sample, other DNA sequences code for this CDR3. V gene TRBV12-3 or TRBV12-4 combines with J gene TRBJ1-1; D might be TRBD1 (5 bases). The CDR3 totals 13 residues. Trimming removed 3 bases from V and 1 base from J, with 6 bases in between. The CDR3: CASSFTGNTEAFF. CDR3 DNA sequence: TGTGCCAGCAGTTTCACAGGGAACACTGAAGCTTTCTTT.

The chain is built from TRBV7-9 and TRBJ1-5, with TRBD1 as a possible D gene (6 bases). The length of the CDR3 is 17 residues. Germline V CDR1 and CDR2: SEHNR, FQNEAQ (reference sequence). Trimming left V 4 bases short and J 4 bases short, with 20 bases between. The CDR3 loop reads CASSYPGANYTNQPQHF. Here the CDR3 DNA reads TGTGCCAGCAGCTACCCAGGGGCCAACTATACGAATCAGCCCCAGCATTTT.

This chain links TRBV28 with TRBJ1-4; unclear D gene. The CDR3 runs 14 residues. Germline CDR1 MDHEN, CDR2 SYDVKM. Trimming cost V 3 bases and J 3 bases, with 8 bases left between them. CDR3 region: CASSFEGSNEKLFF. The CDR3 DNA is TGTGCCAGCAGTTTTGAGGGATCTAATGAAAAACTGTTTTTT.

V and J are TRBV7-2 and TRBJ2-3, with D possibly being TRBD2 (6 bases). The V gene lost 4 bases and the J gene lost 4 bases, with 18 bases spanning the gap. Germline-derived CDR1 and CDR2 are SGHTA and FQGNSA. The CDR3 sequence is 16 residues long. DNA for the CDR3: TGTGCCAGCAGCTCGCCCGGGAGCGATGGTGCAGATACGCAGTATTTT. Its protein product is CASSSPGSDGADTQYF. Together with reference TRBV7-2 and TRBJ2-3, the CDR3 gives the full variable domain: GAGVSQSPSNKVTEKGKDVELRCDPISGHTALYWYRQSLGQGLEFLIYFQGNSAPDKSGLPSDRFSAERTGGSVSTLTIQRTQQEDSAVYLCASSSPGSDGADTQYFGPGTRLTVL.

CDR3 coding DNA: TGTGCCAGCAGTACAGGGGCCCTTACCGGGGAGCTGTTTTTT. Its translation: CASSTGALTGELFF. V gene TRBV28 combines with J gene TRBJ2-2; 7 bases agree with TRBD1. V shed 5 bases, J shed 5 bases, and the junction held 5 bases outside the gene matches. The CDR3 is 14 residues long. The germline gives CDR1 MDHEN, CDR2 SYDVKM. Looking up the rest from reference TRBV28 and TRBJ2-2 gives the full variable domain: DVKVTQSSRYLVKRTGEKVFLECVQDMDHENMFWYRQDPGLGLRLIYFSYDVKMKEKGDIPEGYSVSREKKERFSLILESASTNQTSMYLCASSTGALTGELFFGEGSRLTVL.

This clone came up once. The chain employs TRBV5-1 and TRBJ1-2; TRBD1 is a possible D gene (6 bases). Trimming took 4 bases from V and 2 from J, leaving 12 bases between them. CDR3 length: 14 amino acids. CDR1 and CDR2 (germline): SGHRS, YFSETQ. The CDR3 DNA sequence: TGCGCCAGCAGCATAGACAGGCCCAACTATGGCTACACCTTC. As protein: CASSIDRPNYGYTF.

The chain recombines TRBV13 with TRBJ2-5; TRBD2 agrees at 11 bases. Looked up from germline, CDR1 is PRHDT and CDR2 is FYEKMQ (reference sequence). The CDR3 has 17 residues. The junction had 4 bases not matched to a gene; V was cut back by 0 bases and J by 1 base. In DNA, the CDR3 is TGTGCCAGCAGCTTAGGACTAGCGGGGGCCCCCCAAGAGACCCAGTACTTC. This sequence encodes CASSLGLAGAPQETQYF. The variable domain in full, completed from reference TRBV13 and TRBJ2-5, reads AAGVIQSPRHLIKEKRETATLKCYPIPRHDTVYWYQQGPGQDPQFLISFYEKMQSDKGSIPDRFSAQQFSDYHSELNMSSLELGDSALYFCASSLGLAGAPQETQYFGPGTRLLVL.

The rearrangement links TRBV28 to TRBJ1-5; 9 positions match TRBD1. The CDR3 has 18 residues. J was trimmed by 5 bases and V by 4 bases; bases with no gene match: 15. Germline V gene lookup returns CDR1 MDHEN and CDR2 SYDVKM. The CDR3 loop is CASSYPGQGGLGYQPQHF. The CDR3 DNA reads as TGTGCCAGCAGTTATCCGGGACAGGGAGGTTTGGGGTATCAGCCCCAGCATTTT. The variable domain in full, completed from reference TRBV28 and TRBJ1-5, reads DVKVTQSSRYLVKRTGEKVFLECVQDMDHENMFWYRQDPGLGLRLIYFSYDVKMKEKGDIPEGYSVSREKKERFSLILESASTNQTSMYLCASSYPGQGGLGYQPQHFGDGTRLSIL.

The chain carries TRBV3-1 (or the pseudogene TRBV3-2) and TRBJ1-3; 7 positions match TRBD1. CDR3 length: 15 residues. With 6 bases clipped from V and 1 base from J, the junction kept 6 bases outside the gene matches. Germline V lookup: CDR1 LGHDT, CDR2 YNNKEL (reference sequence). The CDR3 nucleotides read TGTGCCAGCAGTGAAGCAGGGGGTTCTGGAAACACCATATATTTT. It codes for CASSEAGGSGNTIYF.

The V and J genes are TRBV6-1 and TRBJ2-7; tentatively, D is TRBD1 (6 bases). Deletions cut 4 bases from V and 3 bases from J, with 10 bases between. There are 13 residues in the CDR3. Germline CDR1 is MNHNS and CDR2 is SASEGT. The CDR3 nucleotides are TGTGCCAGCAGTGGGGGGCAGGTCTACGAGCAGTACTTC. This translates into CASSGGQVYEQYF.

This chain uses TRBV6-5 with TRBJ1-1; 7 bases line up with TRBD1. CDR1 is MNHEY and CDR2 is SVGAGI in the germline V gene. The CDR3 totals 13 residues. V dropped 2 bases and J dropped 7; count of bases not matched to a gene: 4. The CDR3 nucleotides read TGTGCCAGCAGTTACGTGGGACAGCGTGAAGCTTTCTTT. Translation: CASSYVGQREAFF.

The chain joins TRBV30 to TRBJ2-5, with D possibly TRBD2 on 5 matching bases. The germline gives CDR1 GTSNPN, CDR2 SVGIG (reference sequence). Trimming pared 3 bases from V and 3 bases from J, leaving 14 bases between. The CDR3 is made up of 14 amino acids. CDR3 residues: CAWSTISGKETQYF. CDR3 nucleotide sequence: TGTGCCTGGAGCACGATCAGCGGAAAAGAGACCCAGTACTTC.

This chain uses TRBV7-3 with TRBJ2-1, with 9 positions matching TRBD2. Trimming at V came to 4 bases and at J to 2 bases, leaving 3 bases not matched to a gene. This CDR3 region has 15 residues. The germline gives CDR1 SGHTA, CDR2 FQGTGA. The CDR3 DNA reads as TGTGCCAGCAGCTCGCGGGGGGGCGCCTACAATGAGCAGTTCTTC. Its translation is CASSSRGGAYNEQFF. Using reference TRBV7-3 and TRBJ2-1 for the parts outside the CDR3, the full variable domain is GAGVSQTPSNKVTEKGKYVELRCDPISGHTALYWYRQSLGQGPEFLIYFQGTGAADDSGLPNDRFFAVRPEGSVSTLKIQRTERGDSAVYLCASSSRGGAYNEQFFGPGTRLTVL.

The chain links TRBV24-1 to TRBJ1-2; no clear D gene. With 3 bases removed from V and 5 bases from J, the gap between germline ends came to 15 bases. This CDR3 is 15 amino acids long. Per germline, CDR1 KGHDR and CDR2 SFDVKD. The CDR3 spells CATSDESGNQYGYTF. Here the CDR3 DNA reads TGTGCCACCAGTGATGAATCCGGGAACCAATATGGCTACACCTTC.

The chain employs TRBV7-9 and TRBJ1-4, with 10 bases that match TRBD1. The CDR3 is 17 amino acids. V lost 4 bases and J lost 3; bases outside the gene matches: 8. The V gene's germline CDR1 is SEHNR and CDR2 FQNEAQ (reference sequence). CDR3 sequence reads: CASSSTDRGLPNEKLFF. CDR3 nucleotide sequence: TGTGCCAGCAGCTCCACAGACAGGGGGCTTCCTAATGAAAAACTGTTTTTT.

This chain connects TRBV18 to TRBJ1-1; 7 bases are shared with TRBD1. The CDR3 extends over 15 amino acids. The V gene's germline CDR1 is KGHSH and CDR2 LQKENI. V lost 2 bases and J lost 3; bases outside the gene matches: 6. CDR3 in DNA: TGTGCCAGCTCACCAGTCGCAGGGGGTGACACTGAAGCTTTCTTT. As protein: CASSPVAGGDTEAFF. The full variable domain, in which reference TRBV18 and TRBJ1-1 provide the parts outside the CDR3, is NAGVMQNPRHLVRRRGQEARLRCSPMKGHSHVYWYRQLPEEGLKFMVYLQKENIIDESGMPKERFSAEFPKEGPSILRIQQVVRGDSAAYFCASSPVAGGDTEAFFGQGTRLTVV.

The chain's CDR3 is CASSQGQPGTEAFF. As DNA, the CDR3 is TGTGCCAGCAGCCAAGGGCAGCCGGGGACTGAAGCTTTCTTT. The rearrangement links TRBV14 to TRBJ1-1; D gene unclear. The CDR3 covers 14 residues. V shed 1 base and J shed 5 bases, with 11 bases lying between them. Germline CDR1 is SGHDN and CDR2 is FVKESK.

V is TRBV3-1 (or the pseudogene TRBV3-2) and J is TRBJ2-7; 9 nucleotides agree with TRBD1. The V segment lost 4 bases and the J segment 2 bases; nucleotides outside the gene matches: 6. Germline CDR1 and CDR2: LGHDT and YNNKEL (reference sequence). CDR3 length: 15 residues. CDR3 nucleotide sequence: TGTGCCAGCAGCCCAAGGTGGACAGGGGCCTACGAGCAGTACTTC. This codes for CASSPRWTGAYEQYF.

This clone was observed a handful of times. The chain links TRBV5-8 to TRBJ1-6, with D possibly TRBD1 on 5 matching bases. CDR3 length: 15 amino acids. Per germline, CDR1 SGHTS and CDR2 YDEGEE. Trimming took 1 base from V and 3 from J, leaving 8 bases between them. This CDR3 is CASSLTGVYNSPLHF. DNA for the CDR3: TGTGCCAGCAGCTTGACAGGAGTCTATAATTCACCCCTCCACTTT.

CDR3 nucleotide sequence: TGTGCCAGCAGCCCCGTGCAGACAGTGAACACTGAAGCTTTCTTT. Protein sequence: CASSPVQTVNTEAFF. The gene calls are TRBV11-3 and TRBJ1-1, with D perhaps TRBD1 (5 bases). Germline V gene lookup returns CDR1 SGHNT and CDR2 YENEEA. Trimming left V 5 bases short and J 0 bases short, with 13 bases between. The CDR3 covers 15 residues.

This chain uses TRBV18 with TRBJ1-6, with D perhaps TRBD1 (6 bases). Trimming pared 4 bases from V and 10 bases from J, leaving 11 bases between. Per germline, CDR1 KGHSH and CDR2 LQKENI. The CDR3 loop spans 13 amino acids. The DNA for the CDR3 is TGTGCCAGCTCACGGTCAGGGGAATCACCCCTCCACTTT. Its protein is CASSRSGESPLHF.

J is TRBJ2-7 and V is TRBV7-9; 9 bases are a match to TRBD1. Unmatched junction bases numbered 10, after V lost 5 bases and J lost 5 bases. The CDR3 length is 15 residues. CDR1 and CDR2 from the germline V gene are SEHNR and FQNEAQ (reference sequence). CDR3 DNA sequence: TGTGCCAGCAGCGTACCGGGACAGGGTAGGAACGAGCAGTACTTC. Translating it yields CASSVPGQGRNEQYF.

The chain recombines TRBV7-2 with TRBJ2-7; no definite D call. Trimming pared 5 bases from V and 3 bases from J, leaving 14 bases between. The CDR3 is 14 residues long. The V gene's germline CDR1 is SGHTA and CDR2 FQGNSA. This CDR3 is CASSVGSPGYEQYF. For the CDR3, the DNA is TGTGCCAGCAGCGTAGGTAGTCCCGGCTACGAGCAGTACTTC.